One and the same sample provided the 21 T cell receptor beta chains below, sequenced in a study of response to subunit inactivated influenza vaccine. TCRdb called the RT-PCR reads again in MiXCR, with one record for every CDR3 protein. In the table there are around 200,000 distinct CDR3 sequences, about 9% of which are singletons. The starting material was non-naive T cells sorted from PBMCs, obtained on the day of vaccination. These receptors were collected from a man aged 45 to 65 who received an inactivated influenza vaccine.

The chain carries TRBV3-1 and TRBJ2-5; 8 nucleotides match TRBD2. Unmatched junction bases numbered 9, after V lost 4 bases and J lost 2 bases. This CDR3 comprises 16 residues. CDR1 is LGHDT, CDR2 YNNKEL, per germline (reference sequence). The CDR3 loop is CASSLRGGGLQETQYF. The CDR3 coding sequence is TGTGCCAGCAGCCTTCGGGGGGGCGGATTACAAGAGACCCAGTACTTC.

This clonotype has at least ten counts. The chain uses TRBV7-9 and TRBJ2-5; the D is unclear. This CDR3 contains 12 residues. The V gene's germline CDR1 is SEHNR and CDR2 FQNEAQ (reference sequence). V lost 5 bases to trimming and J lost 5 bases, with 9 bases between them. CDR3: CASSPESETQYF. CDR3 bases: TGTGCCAGCAGCCCCGAGAGTGAGACCCAGTACTTC.

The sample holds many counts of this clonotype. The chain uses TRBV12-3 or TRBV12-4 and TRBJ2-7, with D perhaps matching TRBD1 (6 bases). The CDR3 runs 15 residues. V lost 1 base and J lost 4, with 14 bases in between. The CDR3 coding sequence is TGTGCCAGCAGTTTAGAGACAGGAGGACTTTACGAGCAGTACTTC. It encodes CASSLETGGLYEQYF.

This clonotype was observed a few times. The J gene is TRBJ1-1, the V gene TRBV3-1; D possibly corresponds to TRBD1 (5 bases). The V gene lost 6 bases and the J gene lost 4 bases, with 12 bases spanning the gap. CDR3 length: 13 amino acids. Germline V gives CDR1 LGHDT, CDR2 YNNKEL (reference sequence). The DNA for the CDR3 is TGTGCCAGCAGGGATCAGGGTTTCACTGAAGCTTTCTTT. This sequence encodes CASRDQGFTEAFF. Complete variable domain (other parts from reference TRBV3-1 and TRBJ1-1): DTAVSQTPKYLVTQMGNDKSIKCEQNLGHDTMYWYKQDSKKFLKIMFSYNNKELIINETVPNRFSPKSPDKAHLNLHINSLELGDSAVYFCASRDQGFTEAFFGQGTRLTVV.

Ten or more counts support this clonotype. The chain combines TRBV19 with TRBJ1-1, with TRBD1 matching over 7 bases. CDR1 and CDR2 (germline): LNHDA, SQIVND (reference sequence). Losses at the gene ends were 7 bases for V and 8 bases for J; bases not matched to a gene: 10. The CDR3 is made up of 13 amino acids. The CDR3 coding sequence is TGTGCCAGTACCAAAGATAGGGGACAGGAAGCTTTCTTT. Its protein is CASTKDRGQEAFF.

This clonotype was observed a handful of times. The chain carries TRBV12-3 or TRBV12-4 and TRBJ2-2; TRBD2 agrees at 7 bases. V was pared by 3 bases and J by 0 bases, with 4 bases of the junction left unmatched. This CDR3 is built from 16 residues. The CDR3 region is CASSFRAGANTGELFF. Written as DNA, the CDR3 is TGTGCCAGCAGTTTTAGGGCGGGAGCGAACACCGGGGAGCTGTTTTTT.

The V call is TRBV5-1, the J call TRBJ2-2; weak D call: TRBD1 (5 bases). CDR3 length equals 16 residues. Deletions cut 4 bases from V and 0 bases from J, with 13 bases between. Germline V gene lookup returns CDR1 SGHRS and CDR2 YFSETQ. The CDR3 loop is CASSPRQSSNTGELFF. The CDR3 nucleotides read TGCGCCAGCAGCCCCCGACAGAGTTCGAACACCGGGGAGCTGTTTTTT. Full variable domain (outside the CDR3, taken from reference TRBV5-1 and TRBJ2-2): KAGVTQTPRYLIKTRGQQVTLSCSPISGHRSVSWYQQTPGQGLQFLFEYFSETQRNKGNFPGRFSGRQFSNSRSEMNVSTLELGDSALYLCASSPRQSSNTGELFFGEGSRLTVL.

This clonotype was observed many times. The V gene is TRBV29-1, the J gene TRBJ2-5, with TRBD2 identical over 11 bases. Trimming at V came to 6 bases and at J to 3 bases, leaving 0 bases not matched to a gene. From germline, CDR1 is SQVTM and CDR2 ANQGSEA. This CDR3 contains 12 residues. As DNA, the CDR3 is TGCAGCGTGGGACTAGCGGAAGAGACCCAGTACTTC. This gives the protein CSVGLAEETQYF.

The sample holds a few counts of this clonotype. The CDR3 region is CASSLALLGRLHYEQYF. The DNA for the CDR3 is TGTGCCAGCAGCTTAGCGCTTCTGGGGCGGCTTCACTACGAGCAGTACTTC. V gene TRBV7-6 combines with J gene TRBJ2-7; TRBD1 might be the D (5 bases). V was cut by 0 bases and J by 3 bases, with 18 bases left in between. From germline, CDR1 is SGHVS and CDR2 FNYEAQ. This CDR3 has 17 amino acids.

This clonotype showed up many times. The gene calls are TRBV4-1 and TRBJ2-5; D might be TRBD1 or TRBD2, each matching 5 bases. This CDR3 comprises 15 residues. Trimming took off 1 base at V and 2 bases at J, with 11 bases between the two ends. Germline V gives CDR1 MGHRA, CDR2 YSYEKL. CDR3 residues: CASSQGGLRQETQYF. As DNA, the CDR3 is TGCGCCAGCAGCCAAGGGGGGTTGCGGCAAGAGACCCAGTACTTC.

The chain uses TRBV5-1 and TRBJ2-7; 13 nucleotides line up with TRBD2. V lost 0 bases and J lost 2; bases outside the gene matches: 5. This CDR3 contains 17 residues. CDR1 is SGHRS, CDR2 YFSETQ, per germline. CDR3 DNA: TGCGCCAGCAGCTTGGGGACTAGCGGGGGTCGAGCCTACGAGCAGTACTTC. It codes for CASSLGTSGGRAYEQYF. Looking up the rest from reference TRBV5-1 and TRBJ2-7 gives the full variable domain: KAGVTQTPRYLIKTRGQQVTLSCSPISGHRSVSWYQQTPGQGLQFLFEYFSETQRNKGNFPGRFSGRQFSNSRSEMNVSTLELGDSALYLCASSLGTSGGRAYEQYFGPGTRLTVT.

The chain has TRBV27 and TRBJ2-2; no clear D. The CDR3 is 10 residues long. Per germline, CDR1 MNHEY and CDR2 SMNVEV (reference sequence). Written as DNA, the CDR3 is TGTCGGAAGTGGACCGGGGAGCTGTTTTTT. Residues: CRKWTGELFF.

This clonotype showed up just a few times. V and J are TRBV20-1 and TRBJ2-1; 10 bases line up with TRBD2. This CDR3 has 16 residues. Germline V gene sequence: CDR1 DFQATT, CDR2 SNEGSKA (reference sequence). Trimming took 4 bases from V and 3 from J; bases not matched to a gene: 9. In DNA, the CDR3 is TGCAGTGCTAACGGGGATCTAGCGGGGGTCTACAATGAGCAGTTCTTC. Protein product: CSANGDLAGVYNEQFF.

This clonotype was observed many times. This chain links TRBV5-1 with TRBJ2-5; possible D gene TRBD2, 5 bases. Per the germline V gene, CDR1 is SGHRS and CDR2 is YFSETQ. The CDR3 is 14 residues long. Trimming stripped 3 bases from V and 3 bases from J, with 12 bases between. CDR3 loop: CASSSTGNEETQYF. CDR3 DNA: TGCGCCAGCAGCTCCACCGGGAATGAAGAGACCCAGTACTTC.

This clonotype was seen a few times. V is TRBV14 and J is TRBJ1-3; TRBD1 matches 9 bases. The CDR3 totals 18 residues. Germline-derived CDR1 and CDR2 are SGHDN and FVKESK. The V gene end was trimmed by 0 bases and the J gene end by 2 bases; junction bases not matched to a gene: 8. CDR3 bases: TGTGCCAGCAGCCAAGATGGGACAGGGCGTCAAGCTGGAAACACCATATATTTT. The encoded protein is CASSQDGTGRQAGNTIYF.

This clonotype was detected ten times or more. This CDR3 reads CSARDPRGVVEQFF. For the CDR3, the DNA is TGCAGTGCTAGAGACCCCCGGGGAGTAGTTGAGCAGTTCTTC. The chain carries TRBV20-1 and TRBJ2-1; possibly TRBD2 for D (5 bases). Trimming took 0 bases from V and 9 from J, leaving 15 bases between them. CDR1 DFQATT and CDR2 SNEGSKA come from the germline V gene (reference sequence). CDR3 length equals 14 residues.

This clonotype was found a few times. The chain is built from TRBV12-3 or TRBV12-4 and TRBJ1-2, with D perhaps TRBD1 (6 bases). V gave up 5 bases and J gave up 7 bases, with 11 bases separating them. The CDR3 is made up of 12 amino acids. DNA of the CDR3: TGTGCCAGCAGTAATCAGGGGCTTGGCTACACCTTC. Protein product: CASSNQGLGYTF.

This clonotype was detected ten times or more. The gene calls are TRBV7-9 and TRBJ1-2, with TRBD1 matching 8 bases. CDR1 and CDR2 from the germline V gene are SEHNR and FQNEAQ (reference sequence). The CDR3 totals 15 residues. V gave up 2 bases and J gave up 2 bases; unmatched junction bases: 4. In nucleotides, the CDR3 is TGTGCCAGCAGCTTAAACAGGGGGAAAAACTATGGCTACACCTTC. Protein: CASSLNRGKNYGYTF.

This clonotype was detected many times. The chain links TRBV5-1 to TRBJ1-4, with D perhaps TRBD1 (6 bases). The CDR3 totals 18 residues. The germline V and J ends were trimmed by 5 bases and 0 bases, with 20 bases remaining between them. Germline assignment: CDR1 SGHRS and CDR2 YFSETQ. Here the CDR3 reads CASSRDQAGAPTNEKLFF. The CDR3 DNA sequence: TGCGCCAGCAGTCGTGACCAAGCAGGGGCCCCAACTAATGAAAAACTGTTTTTT. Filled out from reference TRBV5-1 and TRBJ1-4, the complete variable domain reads KAGVTQTPRYLIKTRGQQVTLSCSPISGHRSVSWYQQTPGQGLQFLFEYFSETQRNKGNFPGRFSGRQFSNSRSEMNVSTLELGDSALYLCASSRDQAGAPTNEKLFFGSGTQLSVL.

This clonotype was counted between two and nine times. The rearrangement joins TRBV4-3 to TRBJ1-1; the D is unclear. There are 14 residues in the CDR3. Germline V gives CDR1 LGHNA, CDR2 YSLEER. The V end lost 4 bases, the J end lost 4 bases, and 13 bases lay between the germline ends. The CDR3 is CASSPLQDITEAFF. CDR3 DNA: TGCGCCAGCAGCCCCCTCCAGGATATCACTGAAGCTTTCTTT.

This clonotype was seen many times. The CDR3 region has the DNA TGTGCCAGCAGCTCCCTCGCTGTAAGCGCTACTAGGAGGGAGACCCAGTACTTC. This gives the protein CASSSLAVSATRRETQYF. The chain links TRBV11-2 to TRBJ2-5; possible D gene TRBD2, 5 bases. V was trimmed by 4 bases and J by 5 bases, leaving 26 bases between them. The CDR3 totals 18 residues. The germline V gene encodes CDR1 SGHAT and CDR2 FQNNGV.